The entry below gives a single T cell receptor (beta chain) sequence along with its context. Its matching antigen is unknown. The entry originates in a study of cytomegalovirus exposure and HLA in healthy donors. The study, taken as a whole, reports: In a later analysis, at a false discovery rate of 0.05, about 16,000 TCR beta sequences matched HLA alleles.

CDR3 size: 15 residues. Trimming took 4 bases from V and 4 from J; bases not matched to a gene: 9. Germline V lookup: CDR1 SQVTM, CDR2 ANQGSEA. Vbeta (60) and Jbeta (13) primers were used in the PCR. Using immunoSEQ multiplex PCR, the repertoire was profiled, and TCRdb retains in-frame clones only, with some absent. The table has a few hundred thousand clones, roughly 85% seen once. The receptor was derived from a man younger than 35 in good health and CMV-seronegative. V and J are TRBV29-1 and TRBJ2-7, with 11 bases aligning to TRBD2. The sequenced sample was PBMCs. CDR3 bases: TGCAGCGTTGGGGGTCTAGCGGGAGGTCGGTACGAGCAGTACTTC. Its translation: CSVGGLAGGRYEQYF.